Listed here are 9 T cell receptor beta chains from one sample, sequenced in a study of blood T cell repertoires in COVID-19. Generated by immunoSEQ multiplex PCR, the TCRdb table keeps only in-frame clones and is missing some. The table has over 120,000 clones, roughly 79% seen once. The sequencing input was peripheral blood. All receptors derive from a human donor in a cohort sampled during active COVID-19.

In DNA, the CDR3 is TGTGCCAGCCGAGCCTATGGGGCTAGCGACACAGATACGCAGTATTTT. Its translation is CASRAYGASDTDTQYF. The chain is built from TRBV11-2 and TRBJ2-3, with TRBD2 as a possible D gene (6 bases). V was pared by 8 bases and J by 2 bases, with 20 bases between. CDR3 size: 16 residues. From germline, CDR1 is SGHAT and CDR2 FQNNGV.

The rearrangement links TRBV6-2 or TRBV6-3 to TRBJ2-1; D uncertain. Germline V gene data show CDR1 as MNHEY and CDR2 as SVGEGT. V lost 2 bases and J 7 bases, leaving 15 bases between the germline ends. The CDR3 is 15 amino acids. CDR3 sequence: CASSYVLAGRNEQFF. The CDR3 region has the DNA TGTGCCAGCAGTTACGTATTAGCCGGAAGAAATGAGCAGTTCTTC.

Written as DNA, the CDR3 is TGTGCCATCAGCACCGGGACTAACGAGCAGTACTTC. Translated, it gives CAISTGTNEQYF. This chain connects TRBV10-3 to TRBJ2-7; the match to TRBD2 covers 7 bases. The length of the CDR3 is 12 residues. Germline trimming cut 6 bases from V and 5 bases from J; bases unmatched to any gene: 4. From germline, CDR1 is ENHRY and CDR2 SYGVKD.

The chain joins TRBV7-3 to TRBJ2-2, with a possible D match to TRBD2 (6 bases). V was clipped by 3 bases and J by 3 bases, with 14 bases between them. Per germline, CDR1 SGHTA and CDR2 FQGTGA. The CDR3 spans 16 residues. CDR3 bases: TGTGCCAGCAGCTTCTGGGGAGGTAGTGACACCGGGGAGCTGTTTTTT. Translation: CASSFWGGSDTGELFF.

CDR3 region: CSVPGLAGGGTGELFF. The CDR3 DNA reads as TGCAGCGTCCCTGGACTAGCGGGAGGGGGCACCGGGGAGCTGTTTTTT. The chain couples TRBV29-1 to TRBJ2-2; 15 bases agree with TRBD2. In germline, CDR1 is SQVTM, CDR2 ANQGSEA. V gave up 6 bases and J gave up 4 bases; unmatched junction bases: 6. This CDR3 spans 16 amino acids.

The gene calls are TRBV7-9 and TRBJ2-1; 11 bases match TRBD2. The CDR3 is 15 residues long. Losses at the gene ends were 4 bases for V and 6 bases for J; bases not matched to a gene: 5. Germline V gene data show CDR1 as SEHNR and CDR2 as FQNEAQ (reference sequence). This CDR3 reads CASSSPGLAANEQFF. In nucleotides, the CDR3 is TGTGCCAGCAGCTCTCCGGGACTAGCGGCCAATGAGCAGTTCTTC.

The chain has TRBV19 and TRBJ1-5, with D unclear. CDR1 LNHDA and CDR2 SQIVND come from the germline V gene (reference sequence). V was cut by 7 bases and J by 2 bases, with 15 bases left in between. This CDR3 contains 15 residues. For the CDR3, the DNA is TGTGCCAGTACCCCCCCCTCTCTAGGCAATCAGCCCCAGCATTTT. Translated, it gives CASTPPSLGNQPQHF.

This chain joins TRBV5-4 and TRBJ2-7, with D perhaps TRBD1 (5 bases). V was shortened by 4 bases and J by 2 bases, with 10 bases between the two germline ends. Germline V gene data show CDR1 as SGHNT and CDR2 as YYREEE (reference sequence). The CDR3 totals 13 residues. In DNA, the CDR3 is TGTGCCAGCAGCCTTCAGGGTCCCTACGAGCAGTACTTC. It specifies CASSLQGPYEQYF.

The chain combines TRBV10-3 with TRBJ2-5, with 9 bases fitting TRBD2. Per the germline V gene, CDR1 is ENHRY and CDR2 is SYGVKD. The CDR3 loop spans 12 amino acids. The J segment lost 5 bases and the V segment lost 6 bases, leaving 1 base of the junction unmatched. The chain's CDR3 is CAIRAGGETQYF. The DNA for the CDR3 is TGTGCCATCAGGGCGGGAGGGGAGACCCAGTACTTC.